Listed below are T cell receptor beta chains from one sample, sequenced in a study of blood T cell repertoires in COVID-19. Clones were sequenced by immunoSEQ multiplex PCR, and TCRdb holds only the in-frame ones, with some missing. Here the sample spans 130,000 to 150,000 clones, 80% being singletons. The specimen was peripheral blood. The receptor source for this set is a man aged 60-69 years with active or convalescent COVID-19. Both conserved end residues are part of each CDR3. A D gene is named only where the DNA matches it firmly.

j_call d_call v_call cdr3_aa
TRBJ2-7 TRBD1 TRBV6-2/TRBV6-3 CASSYDIAGTGYDEQYF
TRBJ1-4 TRBD1 TRBV6-1 CASSPPQGAGEKLFF
TRBJ2-7 . TRBV11-2 CASSFSTSLFYEQYF
TRBJ1-5 . TRBV27 CASSFGAGQPQHF
TRBJ2-1 . TRBV24-1 CATSEEAAGEQFF
TRBJ2-5 . TRBV10-3 CAIISGVSFYTQETQYF
TRBJ2-2 TRBD1 TRBV10-3 CATAKDRGTGELFF
TRBJ2-2 . TRBV3-1/TRBV3-2 CASSQEDRNTGELFF
TRBJ2-1 . TRBV9 CASSPDGLSYNEQFF
TRBJ2-3 . TRBV7-2 CASSSGGASSTDTQYF
TRBJ1-1 . TRBV12-3/TRBV12-4 CASSSRVEAFF
TRBJ2-7 . TRBV29-1 CSVLFDSNYEQYF
TRBJ1-4 . TRBV27 CASRRNRATNEKLFF
TRBJ2-5 TRBD1 TRBV5-5 CASSLLTGDGETQYF
TRBJ2-1 . TRBV7-9 CASSLDGGNEQFF
TRBJ2-2 TRBD2 TRBV5-6 CASHGLAVNTGELFF
TRBJ2-5 . TRBV11-3 CASSEGEQRAQYF
TRBJ2-1 TRBD2 TRBV7-2 CASSPPGGSSYNEQFF
TRBJ1-1 . TRBV7-2 CASSLVDFLNTEAFF
TRBJ2-1 . TRBV4-3 CASSQVARGAYNEQFF
TRBJ2-7 . TRBV4-3 CASSPGAVSSYEQYF
TRBJ1-6 TRBD1 TRBV13 CASSFGDRDSPLHF
TRBJ2-2 . TRBV5-1 CASSLSQGGTGELFF
TRBJ1-5 . TRBV2 CASSEGPGRPQHF
TRBJ1-1 . TRBV7-3 CASSLNPQGIGAEAFF
TRBJ1-5 . TRBV18 CASSLPLQGSHQPQHF
TRBJ1-1 TRBD1 TRBV29-1 CSVEDLVRDRAEAFF
TRBJ1-2 TRBD1 TRBV7-8 CASSLNRGNYGYTF
TRBJ2-2 TRBD2 TRBV6-6 CASRSSGSSGELFF
TRBJ2-5 . TRBV11-2 CASSSGSRGIQETQYF
TRBJ1-5 TRBD1 TRBV19 CASSVTGANQPQHF
TRBJ2-5 . TRBV10-3 CAISESTGSGRETQYF
TRBJ2-1 TRBD2 TRBV18 CASSLTSDSSYNEQFF
TRBJ2-7 . TRBV7-9 CASSSTFREYEQYF
TRBJ2-5 TRBD1 TRBV24-1 CATSDGTAGGETQYF
TRBJ1-1 TRBD1 TRBV6-2/TRBV6-3 CASSYSARGPTEAFF
TRBJ1-5 TRBD1 TRBV3-1/TRBV3-2 CASSQGTGGKTQHF
TRBJ1-2 . TRBV24-1 CATQGYSGYGYTF
TRBJ2-1 . TRBV28 CASRGAANEQFF
TRBJ2-7 TRBD1 TRBV7-9 CASSLGGTVAFF
TRBJ2-7 . TRBV5-1 CASSPTTASYEQYF
TRBJ2-7 . TRBV6-6 CASSYTGLPYEQYF
TRBJ2-1 . TRBV6-6 CASTTRGQYNEQFF
TRBJ2-3 TRBD1 TRBV9 CASSPGQDYDTQYF
TRBJ2-1 TRBD2 TRBV11-2 CASSVGGGSRNEQFF
TRBJ2-2 TRBD1 TRBV9 CASSQGATDTGELFF
TRBJ1-2 . TRBV5-1 CASSLVTAEIYGYTF
TRBJ1-1 . TRBV2 CASTRGSTKGEAFF
TRBJ2-1 . TRBV5-4 CASSLYRESSYNEQFF
TRBJ1-5 . TRBV10-3 CAISEARGGVYQPQHF
TRBJ1-2 . TRBV9 CASSEGVRYGYTF
TRBJ2-7 TRBD1 TRBV28 CAIGGQGGEQYF
TRBJ2-3 TRBD1 TRBV6-1 CASRGDSRKQYF